The rows below give T cell receptor beta chains drawn from one sample of a study of beta chain features in type 1 diabetes. The assay was immunoSEQ multiplex PCR, and TCRdb's table has in-frame clones only and misses some. The table includes about 150,000 clones, less than 9.5% detected once. Sequencing input: central memory CD4+ T cells from blood. These TCRs come from a man younger than 35 in good health. Both conserved end residues are trimmed from each CDR3. The order of the fields is D gene, CDR3 length, J gene, V gene, CDR3 protein. D genes are given only for firm matches.

D: NA; length: 17; J: TRBJ1-5; V: TRBV30; CDR3: AWSVPIQSYFPSNQPQH
D: TRBD2; length: 13; J: TRBJ2-1; V: TRBV9; CDR3: ASSVGAGNYNEQF
D: TRBD2; length: 13; J: TRBJ2-1; V: TRBV7-3; CDR3: ASSLGTSGINEQF
D: TRBD2; length: 12; J: TRBJ2-3; V: TRBV10-3; CDR3: AITLAGGTDTQY
D: TRBD1; length: 11; J: TRBJ1-4; V: TRBV25-1; CDR3: ASRGQGVEKLF
D: NA; length: 11; J: TRBJ2-7; V: TRBV30; CDR3: AWSLSGLGEQY
D: NA; length: 13; J: TRBJ1-5; V: TRBV28; CDR3: ASSLRGALLAPQH
D: TRBD2; length: 13; J: TRBJ2-1; V: TRBV7-2; CDR3: ASSARAGGLSEQF
D: TRBD1; length: 16; J: TRBJ2-6; V: TRBV27; CDR3: ASSSLTDRGAGANVLT
D: TRBD1; length: 11; J: TRBJ2-7; V: TRBV6-5; CDR3: ATRDRGPYEQY
D: TRBD1; length: 13; J: TRBJ2-1; V: TRBV28; CDR3: ASSHPGTGAYEQF
D: TRBD2; length: 16; J: TRBJ2-2; V: TRBV19; CDR3: ASSIRAGGITRIGELF
D: TRBD2; length: 14; J: TRBJ2-3; V: TRBV7-3; CDR3: ASSLRTSGGTDTQY
D: NA; length: 12; J: TRBJ2-3; V: TRBV5-1; CDR3: ASSWQAPTDTQY
D: NA; length: 13; J: TRBJ1-4; V: TRBV9; CDR3: ASSVGSREGEKLF
D: NA; length: 13; J: TRBJ2-1; V: TRBV28; CDR3: ASSIPGSRDNEQF
D: NA; length: 11; J: TRBJ1-1; V: TRBV15; CDR3: ATSGRQNTEAF
D: TRBD1; length: 14; J: TRBJ2-2; V: TRBV2; CDR3: ASVPGQGRGTGELF
D: TRBD1; length: 14; J: TRBJ1-2; V: TRBV5-4; CDR3: ASSLAGGDRAYGYT
D: NA; length: 11; J: TRBJ1-2; V: TRBV30; CDR3: AWRMDGEVGYT
D: TRBD1; length: 13; J: TRBJ2-7; V: TRBV19; CDR3: ASSTRTGHAYEQY
D: TRBD2; length: 14; J: TRBJ2-3; V: TRBV7-2; CDR3: ASSLMLAGSTDTQY
D: TRBD2; length: 18; J: TRBJ2-1; V: TRBV9; CDR3: ASSVSGLAGTYSSYNEQF
D: NA; length: 14; J: TRBJ2-1; V: TRBV28; CDR3: ASSPPGGRTSNEQF
D: TRBD1; length: 14; J: TRBJ2-5; V: TRBV5-1; CDR3: ASSPGTDRVGRTQY
D: TRBD1; length: 15; J: TRBJ1-2; V: TRBV28; CDR3: ASTQGTGLHSNYGYT
D: TRBD1; length: 12; J: TRBJ2-5; V: TRBV7-2; CDR3: ASSKQGGRETQY
D: TRBD2; length: 13; J: TRBJ2-3; V: TRBV4-3; CDR3: ASSQDGRGEDTQY
D: NA; length: 11; J: TRBJ1-1; V: TRBV5-1; CDR3: ASSLERDTEAF
D: NA; length: 11; J: TRBJ1-1; V: TRBV12-5; CDR3: ASAYLWSTEAF
D: TRBD2; length: 17; J: TRBJ2-1; V: TRBV29-1; CDR3: SVFPAGGEKGWLGNEQF
D: NA; length: 12; J: TRBJ2-7; V: TRBV11-3; CDR3: ASSPVGGSYEQY